This T cell receptor beta chain was profiled in a study of beta chain features in type 1 diabetes. Whole-study results and caveats: Equally in patients and controls, shorter templates might have been favored by PCR.

It was via CD45RO/CCR7/CD25/CD127/CD95/CD27 that CD4+ naive, central memory, regulatory and stem cell-like memory cells were sorted. Expressed TCRB transcripts were sequenced because the entire RNA isolate underwent reverse transcription. The repertoire was sequenced with immunoSEQ multiplex PCR; TCRdb's copy has only in-frame clones and lacks some. The data contain 130,000 to 150,000 clones, 40% to 60% of them singletons. CDR3 length: 12 amino acids. Trimming left V 6 bases short and J 4 bases short, with 10 bases between. Looked up from germline, CDR1 is SQVTM and CDR2 is ANQGSEA. A word on this clone: Its antigen is currently unknown. Other DNA sequences in this specimen translate into the identical CDR3.

The sequence was obtained from a man aged 18 to 30 in good health. This chain uses TRBV29-1 with TRBJ1-5, with D possibly matching TRBD1 (5 bases). Specimen: Tregs from blood. CDR3 in amino acids: CSVRQGNQPQHF. The CDR3 coding sequence is TGCAGCGTCCGTCAGGGAAATCAGCCCCAGCATTTT.